This TCR beta chain came from a study of blood T cell repertoires in COVID-19 (TCRdb year 2020). With regard to the full study: The collaborator samples originated in the United States, Italy and Spain and spanned the acute and convalescent phases of COVID-19. The material from the prospective study consisted of cDNA or gDNA derived from T cells, B-cell-depleted T cells, or PBMCs. A freely available public database, intended as a resource for researchers studying the immune response to SARS-CoV-2, is where the repertoires were released. HLA class I and class II types, where available, came from metadata supplied by the sample provider rather than from assay-based typing. Samples were obtained from the ongoing ImmuneRACE study (first 160 participants) and from roughly 1,300 subjects provided by 6 global collaborators. Subjects who had been exposed to COVID-19, were actively infected with it, or had recovered from it provided the deeply sampled blood TCRbeta repertoires that made up the dataset. A de-identified subject ID, COVID-19 status, age in years and sex were almost always included in the sample metadata.

Whole blood was collected in K2EDTA tubes by collaborating institutions according to the institutions' own protocols. For TCRbeta analysis, collaborators shipped samples as frozen whole blood, isolated PBMCs, or DNA extracted from either of those sample types. Study-wide conclusions, independent of this receptor: The quantity of clinical and demographic metadata differed by source and by participant and was supplied without curation.

A few counts support this clone. Its antigen is unknown. The record has no base qualities; no much larger clone is one base away. At the junction V is shortened by 6 bases and J by 8 bases; bases outside the gene matches: 7. Based on the germline V gene, the CDR1 and CDR2 sequences are SQVTM and ANQGSEA. The CDR3 goes from the cysteine to the phenylalanine over 12 residues. Only the CDR3 portion is preserved as DNA: 36 bases, with reading frame beginning at the first base. TCRbeta CDR3 regions were amplified from genomic DNA using the immunoSEQ Assay, a bias-controlled multiplex PCR. In the paper's pipeline: Within the assay, amplification of reference gene primers was used to estimate how many nucleated cells each sample contained. To quantify the absolute abundance of each unique TCRbeta CDR3 rearrangement, sequence reads were collapsed and filtered. For each sample, productive Simpson clonality was calculated by taking the square root of Simpson's diversity index across productive rearrangements. TCRdb mirrors the immuneACCESS table, restricted to in-frame sequences. Some clones are absent from its copies; in checked studies, under half trace to an unresolved V gene, and the reason for the others is unknown. D and trimming were read from the DNA, whereas the V and J calls and clone size are those reported in that table. The sample records hundreds of thousands of clones, around 85% of which are singletons. The top ten constitute just over 0.7% of the sample.

Sequenced material: peripheral blood. The sequence joins TRBV29-1 to TRBJ2-1; 7 bases in the middle match TRBD1. The receptor's source is a man in his forties with acute or convalescent COVID-19. This receptor carries the CDR3 CSVVTGVHEQFF. The DNA reads TGCAGCGTAGTTACAGGGGTGCATGAGCAGTTCTTC.